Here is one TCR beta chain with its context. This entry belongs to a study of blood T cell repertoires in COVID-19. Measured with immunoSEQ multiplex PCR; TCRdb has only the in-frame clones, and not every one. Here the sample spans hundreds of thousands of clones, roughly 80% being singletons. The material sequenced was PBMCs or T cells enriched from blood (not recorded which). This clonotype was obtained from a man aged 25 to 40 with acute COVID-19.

CDR3 in DNA: TGTGCCAGCAGCTTTAGCGGGGGGGCCCCAGACATTCAGTACTTC. Translation: CASSFSGGAPDIQYF. The chain uses TRBV5-4 and TRBJ2-4; 11 nucleotides agree with TRBD2. In germline, CDR1 is SGHNT, CDR2 YYREEE (reference sequence). CDR3 length: 15 residues. J was trimmed by 8 bases and V by 2 bases; bases with no gene match: 6.